The subject of this entry is one T cell receptor (beta chain). Antigen: not known. This specimen belongs to a study of T-cell memory formation after mild COVID-19. V was cut by 1 base and J by 4 bases, with 7 bases left in between. This CDR3 has 14 amino acids. In germline, CDR1 is MGHRA, CDR2 YSYEKL. TCRalpha and TCRbeta libraries used 5'RACE with constant-segment primers and UMIs. TCRdb fed the 5' RACE reads into MiXCR, producing one record per CDR3 protein. The sample consists of 120,000 or so distinct CDR3 sequences, 16% of them appearing once. Findings and caveats of the study: Some clones that responded turned up in pre-infection memory, which suggests that cross-reactive memory joined in. For second-wave clones that peaked at day 37, SARS-CoV-2 specificity went unverified.

The rearrangement uses TRBV4-1 and TRBJ2-2; D not resolved. This clonotype was sampled from an adult woman who had mild COVID-19 (a few samples of this study predate the infection). Cell type and time point are not known. Sequencing input: PBMCs or a T cell subset sorted from them (not recorded which). In DNA form, the CDR3 reads TGCGCCAGCAGCCAAGGGGTTTCCACCGGGGAGCTGTTTTTT. Translating gives CASSQGVSTGELFF.